The 9 T cell receptor beta chains below were found in one sample sequenced in a study of T cell repertoires in aging, cancer and after chemotherapy. TRB rearrangements spanning V, D and J were amplified using mixed TRB-A/B primers. TCRdb itself ran the multiplex PCR reads through MiXCR, one entry per CDR3 protein. The top ten clones hold 3% to 4% of a sample with several thousand distinct CDR3 sequences, 30% to 35% of them seen once. Amplification of TCR beta used genomic DNA extracted from peripheral blood. Sequencing was carried out using blood. Receptors originate from a human donor in good health.

A few counts support this clonotype. The chain has TRBV4-3 and TRBJ1-1; a weak D match, TRBD1 (5 bases). V lost 4 bases and J 1 base, leaving 16 bases between the germline ends. This CDR3 contains 16 residues. Per the germline V gene, CDR1 is LGHNA and CDR2 is YSLEER. The CDR3 is CASSPSGRGENTEAFF. In DNA, the CDR3 is TGCGCCAGCAGCCCCAGTGGGAGAGGGGAGAACACTGAAGCTTTCTTT.

The chain is built from TRBV7-9 and TRBJ2-3; D is ambiguous. The length of the CDR3 is 14 residues. In germline, CDR1 is SEHNR, CDR2 FQNEAQ (reference sequence). V was pared by 6 bases and J by 2 bases, with 12 bases between. CDR3 bases: TGTGCCAGCAGTGATACTACCTACACAGATACGCAGTATTTT. This gives the protein CASSDTTYTDTQYF. The complete variable domain, with remaining parts taken from reference TRBV7-9 and TRBJ2-3, reads DTGVSQNPRHKITKRGQNVTFRCDPISEHNRLYWYRQTLGQGPEFLTYFQNEAQLEKSRLLSDRFSAERPKGSFSTLEIQRTEQGDSAMYLCASSDTTYTDTQYFGPGTRLTVL.

This clonotype was seen a few times. The chain links TRBV12-3 or TRBV12-4 to TRBJ2-5; 7 nucleotides agree with TRBD1. Losses at the gene ends were 6 bases for V and 7 bases for J; bases not matched to a gene: 11. The CDR3 spans 14 residues. Written as DNA, the CDR3 is TGTGCCAGCAGGGTCCAGGGGGTAGCAGGGACCCAGTACTTC. Its protein is CASRVQGVAGTQYF.

The chain uses TRBV6-2 or TRBV6-3 and TRBJ2-7; a weak D match, TRBD2 (7 bases). V lost 7 bases, J lost 2 bases, and 21 bases lay in between. CDR1 is MNHEY, CDR2 SVGEGT, per germline. This CDR3 region has 16 residues. CDR3 bases: TGTGCCAGCACCCATCGGGGGCGGGAGCATACCTACGAGCAGTACTTC. Protein sequence: CASTHRGREHTYEQYF.

J is TRBJ1-5 and V is TRBV20-1; tentatively, D is TRBD1 (6 bases). CDR1 is DFQATT, CDR2 SNEGSKA, per germline (reference sequence). The V end was cut by 0 bases, the J end by 2 bases, with 14 bases between. The CDR3 loop spans 16 amino acids. The DNA for the CDR3 is TGCAGTGCTAGAGATCAGGGGAGCGGGGGCAATCAGCCCCAGCATTTT. It codes for CSARDQGSGGNQPQHF.

The chain uses TRBV28 and TRBJ1-3; D uncertain. Trimming removed 2 bases at V and 0 bases at J, with 5 bases between. The germline CDR1 and CDR2 sequences are MDHEN and SYDVKM. There are 14 residues in the CDR3. CDR3 sequence reads: CASSLEVSGNTIYF. CDR3 nucleotides: TGTGCCAGCAGTTTAGAAGTCTCTGGAAACACCATATATTTT.

This clonotype was detected a few times. J is TRBJ2-1 and V is TRBV30, with TRBD2 identical over 9 bases. The CDR3 consists of 15 residues. The trim removed 5 bases at V and 8 bases at J, leaving 13 bases unmatched. Per germline, CDR1 GTSNPN and CDR2 SVGIG (reference sequence). The CDR3 sequence: CAWGLAGVRVDEQFF. CDR3 DNA: TGTGCCTGGGGATTAGCGGGAGTACGGGTCGATGAGCAGTTCTTC.

This clonotype was seen more than once but under ten times. This chain uses TRBV6-1 with TRBJ1-4, with 8 bases identical to TRBD1. Germline V gives CDR1 MNHNS, CDR2 SASEGT. The CDR3 is made up of 12 amino acids. J gave up 8 bases and V 8 bases, and 4 bases lay outside the gene matches. DNA for the CDR3: TGTGCCAGCGGACAGGGAGGGGAAAAACTGTTTTTT. Translated, it gives CASGQGGEKLFF.

The chain joins TRBV19 to TRBJ1-1, with D possibly matching TRBD1 (5 bases). The CDR3 length is 11 residues. Trimming removed 3 bases at V and 11 bases at J, with 10 bases between. Germline V gene lookup returns CDR1 LNHDA and CDR2 SQIVND (reference sequence). The CDR3 coding sequence is TGTGCCAGTAGTATGCCAGGGATGGCTTTCTTT. As protein: CASSMPGMAFF.